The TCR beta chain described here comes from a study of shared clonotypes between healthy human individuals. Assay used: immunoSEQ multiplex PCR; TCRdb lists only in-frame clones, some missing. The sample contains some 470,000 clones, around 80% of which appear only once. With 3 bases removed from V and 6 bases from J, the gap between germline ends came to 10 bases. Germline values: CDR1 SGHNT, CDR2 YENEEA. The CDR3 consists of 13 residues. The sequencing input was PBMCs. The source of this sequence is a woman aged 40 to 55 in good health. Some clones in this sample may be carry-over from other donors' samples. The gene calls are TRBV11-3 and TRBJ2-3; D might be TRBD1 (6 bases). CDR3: CASSFAQGDTQYF. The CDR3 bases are TGTGCCAGCAGCTTTGCTCAGGGGGATACGCAGTATTTT.